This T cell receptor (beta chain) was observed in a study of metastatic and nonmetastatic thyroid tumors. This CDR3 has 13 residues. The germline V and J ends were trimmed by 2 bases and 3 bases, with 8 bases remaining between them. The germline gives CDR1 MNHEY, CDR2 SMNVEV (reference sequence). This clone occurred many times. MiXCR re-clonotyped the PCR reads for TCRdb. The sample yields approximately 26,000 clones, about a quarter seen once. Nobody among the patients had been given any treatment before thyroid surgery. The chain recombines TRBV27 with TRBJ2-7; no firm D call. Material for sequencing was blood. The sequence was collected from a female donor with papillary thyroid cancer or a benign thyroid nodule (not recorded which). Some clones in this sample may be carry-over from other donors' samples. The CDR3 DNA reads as TGTGCCAGCAGTTTACGGAACAGCTACGAGCAGTACTTC. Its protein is CASSLRNSYEQYF.